Shown below are 10 T cell receptor beta chains from a single sample sequenced in a study of shared clonotypes between healthy human individuals. This table comes from immunoSEQ multiplex PCR, and its TCRdb copy is limited to in-frame clones, with some not included. The table includes 2 million to 2.5 million clones, under 97% detected once. Sequences were obtained from naive CD4+ T cells sorted from blood. Described subset: CD45RA+ positively selected. Receptor source: a man younger than 35 in good health.

Details on this clone: Other DNA sequences in this sample translate to the same CDR3. J is TRBJ2-2 and V is TRBV7-9; D might be TRBD1 (6 bases). V lost 1 base to trimming and J lost 5 bases, with 8 bases between them. CDR1 is SEHNR, CDR2 FQNEAQ, per germline (reference sequence). The CDR3 loop spans 14 amino acids. The CDR3 loop reads CASSLGQGTGELFF. CDR3 DNA sequence: TGTGCCAGCAGCTTAGGCCAGGGGACCGGGGAGCTGTTTTTT.

The chain recombines TRBV5-1 with TRBJ2-1, with 8 bases matching TRBD2. The CDR3 loop spans 17 amino acids. Germline CDR1 reads SGHRS; CDR2 reads YFSETQ. After removal of 0 bases from V and 2 bases from J, the junction contained 7 bases not matched to a gene. This chain's CDR3 is CASSLDPSGGAYNEQFF. In nucleotides, the CDR3 is TGCGCCAGCAGCTTGGATCCCAGCGGGGGTGCCTACAATGAGCAGTTCTTC.

The chain couples TRBV6-6 to TRBJ1-1; the D gene is possibly TRBD1 (5 bases). Trimming left V 4 bases short and J 7 bases short, with 16 bases between. Per germline, CDR1 MNHNY and CDR2 SVGAGI (reference sequence). This CDR3 comprises 14 residues. In DNA form, the CDR3 reads TGTGCCAGCAGTTCCCCGAGGTATGGGGGTGAAGCTTTCTTT. It specifies CASSSPRYGGEAFF.

The gene calls are TRBV18 and TRBJ1-1; D is undetermined. Trimming cost V 1 base and J 3 bases, with 9 bases left between them. The germline CDR1 and CDR2 sequences are KGHSH and LQKENI. This CDR3 region has 14 residues. The chain's CDR3 is CASSPQGKDTEAFF. CDR3 nucleotide sequence: TGTGCCAGCTCACCACAGGGAAAGGACACTGAAGCTTTCTTT.

This clone is a singleton in its sample. The chain recombines TRBV29-1 with TRBJ2-2, with 13 bases aligning to TRBD2. CDR1 is SQVTM, CDR2 ANQGSEA, per germline. This CDR3 is 18 amino acids long. V was clipped by 4 bases and J by 1 base; unmatched bases: 9. As DNA, the CDR3 is TGCAGCGTTGCTCCAAGACTAGCGGGGGGAGGGAACACCGGGGAGCTGTTTTTT. Residues: CSVAPRLAGGGNTGELFF.

This rearrangement joins TRBV10-2 to TRBJ1-3; no clear D gene. Germline V gene lookup returns CDR1 WSHSY and CDR2 SAAADI. The V gene lost 0 bases and the J gene lost 4 bases, with 10 bases spanning the gap. The CDR3 has 15 residues. CDR3 in amino acids: CASSESWTLGNTIYF. The CDR3 coding sequence is TGCGCCAGCAGTGAGTCCTGGACCCTGGGAAACACCATATATTTT.

With respect to this clone: Different DNA sequences within this sample yield the same CDR3. The chain uses TRBV5-6 and TRBJ1-5, with a possible D match to TRBD1 (5 bases). Trimming left V 5 bases short and J 2 bases short, with 14 bases between. Germline lookup yields CDR1 SGHDT and CDR2 YYEEEE. This CDR3 has 15 residues. The CDR3 region is CASSFGGLGNQPQHF. Written as DNA, the CDR3 is TGTGCCAGCAGTTTTGGGGGGTTAGGCAATCAGCCCCAGCATTTT.

This sequence joins TRBV27 and TRBJ1-2, with a tentative D call TRBD1 (6 bases). V lost 2 bases, J lost 7 bases, and 14 bases lay in between. The germline gives CDR1 MNHEY, CDR2 SMNVEV (reference sequence). The CDR3 is 14 amino acids. CDR3 nucleotide sequence: TGTGCCAGCAGTTTAAGACAGGATACGGGTGGCTACACCTTC. This gives the protein CASSLRQDTGGYTF.

This chain uses TRBV19 with TRBJ1-6; the D is unclear. The CDR3 sequence is 13 residues long. Germline CDR1 LNHDA, CDR2 SQIVND (reference sequence). Trimming stripped 7 bases from V and 8 bases from J, with 12 bases between. This CDR3 reads CASKREDYSPLHF. The CDR3 DNA follows: TGTGCCAGTAAGAGGGAGGATTATTCACCCCTCCACTTT.

This rearrangement joins TRBV10-3 to TRBJ2-2; D unresolved. V lost 2 bases, J lost 5 bases, and 9 bases lay in between. In germline, CDR1 is ENHRY, CDR2 SYGVKD. The CDR3 totals 14 residues. CDR3 bases: TGTGCCATCAGTGAGACAAGAGAGACCGGGGAGCTGTTTTTT. Translated: CAISETRETGELFF.